This entry lists 29 T cell receptor beta chains sequenced from one sample in a study of blood T cell repertoires in COVID-19. Some clones are missing from TCRdb's copy, which holds only in-frame ones; the method was immunoSEQ multiplex PCR. The sample includes under 250,000 clones, roughly 80% of them seen just once. Source material: peripheral blood. The receptors originated from a woman aged 40-49 years with COVID-19, enrolled during active disease.

Only a few counts were recorded for this clone. The genes are TRBV25-1 and TRBJ2-7; TRBD1 might be the D (6 bases). The germline CDR1 and CDR2 sequences are MGHDK and SYGVNS. This CDR3 spans 14 amino acids. Trimming stripped 4 bases from V and 2 bases from J, with 12 bases between. The CDR3 nucleotides are TGTGCCAGCAGTGCCACAGGGTGGCCCTACGAGCAGTACTTC. Translating it yields CASSATGWPYEQYF.

The CDR3 DNA follows: TGTGCCAGCAGTGATCAGGGGGGTTCCAACACTGAAGCTTTCTTT. Translated, it gives CASSDQGGSNTEAFF. V usage is TRBV2 and J usage is TRBJ1-1, with 7 bases fitting TRBD1. V lost 3 bases to trimming and J lost 2 bases; unmatched junction nucleotides: 6. This CDR3 is 15 amino acids long. Germline CDR1 reads SNHLY; CDR2 reads FYNNEI.

The rearrangement joins TRBV6-5 to TRBJ2-7; D possibly corresponds to TRBD2 (5 bases). CDR3 length equals 15 residues. The germline CDR1 and CDR2 sequences are MNHEY and SVGAGI. V gave up 7 bases and J gave up 2 bases, with 18 bases separating them. The CDR3 loop is CASNTASNPAYEQYF. CDR3 bases: TGTGCCAGCAATACGGCTAGCAATCCCGCCTACGAGCAGTACTTC.

This sequence joins TRBV6-5 and TRBJ2-3; 7 bases are shared with TRBD2. CDR1 and CDR2 from the germline V gene are MNHEY and SVGAGI. Losses at the gene ends were 2 bases for V and 4 bases for J; bases not matched to a gene: 3. This CDR3 region has 14 residues. As DNA, the CDR3 is TGTGCCAGCAGTTACGGGCGGGAGCCAGATACGCAGTATTTT. Translating gives CASSYGREPDTQYF.

The genes are TRBV2 and TRBJ2-3, with TRBD2 matching 12 bases. V dropped 3 bases and J dropped 5; count of bases not matched to a gene: 12. This CDR3 is 18 amino acids long. Germline V gives CDR1 SNHLY, CDR2 FYNNEI. Written as DNA, the CDR3 is TGTGCCAGCAGTGAGCCTCCGGGACTAGCGGGTCTGGGAGATACGCAGTATTTT. This encodes CASSEPPGLAGLGDTQYF.

This chain joins TRBV7-2 and TRBJ1-1; the D is unclear. CDR3 length: 14 amino acids. V dropped 5 bases and J dropped 5 bases, with 15 bases sitting between them. Germline V lookup: CDR1 SGHTA, CDR2 FQGNSA. The CDR3 bases are TGTGCCAGCAGCCGTATAAGCGGAGGGACTGAAGCTTTCTTT. Its translation: CASSRISGGTEAFF.

V gene TRBV6-1 combines with J gene TRBJ2-1; D ambiguous. Germline loops: CDR1 MNHNS, CDR2 SASEGT. The V and J ends lost 1 base and 8 bases respectively, with 9 bases between them. The CDR3 runs 13 residues. The CDR3 spells CASSEGYIHEQFF. The CDR3 DNA follows: TGTGCCAGCAGTGAAGGGTACATACATGAGCAGTTCTTC.

This chain uses TRBV7-9 with TRBJ1-1; D is perhaps TRBD1 (6 bases). CDR1 and CDR2 (germline): SEHNR, FQNEAQ (reference sequence). The CDR3 totals 14 residues. V was pared by 5 bases and J by 0 bases, with 10 bases between. CDR3 sequence reads: CASSQGTMNTEAFF. The CDR3 nucleotides read TGTGCCAGCAGCCAAGGGACAATGAACACTGAAGCTTTCTTT. The complete variable domain, with remaining parts taken from reference TRBV7-9 and TRBJ1-1, reads DTGVSQNPRHKITKRGQNVTFRCDPISEHNRLYWYRQTLGQGPEFLTYFQNEAQLEKSRLLSDRFSAERPKGSFSTLEIQRTEQGDSAMYLCASSQGTMNTEAFFGQGTRLTVV.

This chain connects TRBV30 to TRBJ1-1; tentatively, D is TRBD1 (5 bases). The CDR3 runs to 13 residues. CDR1 GTSNPN and CDR2 SVGIG come from the germline V gene (reference sequence). Trimming took 5 bases from V and 1 from J, leaving 11 bases between them. CDR3 amino acids: CAWAGLGNTEAFF. The CDR3 DNA follows: TGTGCCTGGGCGGGACTGGGGAACACTGAAGCTTTCTTT. The variable domain in full, completed from reference TRBV30 and TRBJ1-1, reads SQTIHQWPATLVQPVGSPLSLECTVEGTSNPNLYWYRQAAGRGLQLLFYSVGIGQISSEVPQNLSASRPQDRQFILSSKKLLLSDSGFYLCAWAGLGNTEAFFGQGTRLTVV.

V usage is TRBV5-4 and J usage is TRBJ2-1, with 10 bases lining up with TRBD2. The CDR3 is 15 amino acids. Germline CDR1 is SGHNT and CDR2 is YYREEE (reference sequence). After removal of 2 bases from V and 9 bases from J, the junction contained 8 bases not matched to a gene. The CDR3 DNA sequence: TGTGCCAGCAGCTTTCGGCTAGCGGGGGTCGGTGAGCAGTTCTTC. Translated: CASSFRLAGVGEQFF.

This clone was detected ten times or more. This chain uses TRBV4-2 with TRBJ2-7; 9 nucleotides align to TRBD1. This CDR3 spans 15 amino acids. Germline V gene sequence: CDR1 LGHNA, CDR2 YNFKEQ. V lost 2 bases to trimming and J lost 5 bases; unmatched junction nucleotides: 7. The CDR3 DNA reads as TGTGCCAGCAGCCAAACCGGGACAGGGAACCACGAGCAGTACTTC. It translates to CASSQTGTGNHEQYF.

CDR3 sequence reads: CASSFTGSDEKLFF. CDR3 nucleotide sequence: TGTGCCAGCAGTTTTACAGGGAGCGATGAAAAACTGTTTTTT. The rearrangement uses TRBV11-2 and TRBJ1-4; tentatively, D is TRBD1 (6 bases). Trimming took off 6 bases at V and 6 bases at J, with 14 bases between the two ends. The CDR3 extends over 14 amino acids. CDR1 is SGHAT, CDR2 FQNNGV, per germline.

The gene calls are TRBV6-5 and TRBJ2-1; D perhaps matches TRBD1 (7 bases). Germline CDR1 MNHEY, CDR2 SVGAGI. Trimming left V 6 bases short and J 8 bases short, with 17 bases between. The CDR3 sequence is 14 residues long. CDR3 residues: CASSREQGRYEQFF. The CDR3 nucleotides read TGTGCCAGCAGCAGAGAACAGGGGAGGTATGAGCAGTTCTTC.

The CDR3 spells CASSLALAGGGRDYEQYF. The CDR3, as DNA: TGCGCCAGCAGCTTGGCCCTCGCGGGGGGCGGGAGAGATTACGAGCAGTACTTC. This sequence joins TRBV5-1 and TRBJ2-7, with 8 bases aligning to TRBD2. Trimming at V came to 0 bases and at J to 4 bases, leaving 15 bases not matched to a gene. Germline V gene sequence: CDR1 SGHRS, CDR2 YFSETQ. The CDR3 consists of 18 residues. The full variable domain, completed using reference TRBV5-1 and TRBJ2-7, is KAGVTQTPRYLIKTRGQQVTLSCSPISGHRSVSWYQQTPGQGLQFLFEYFSETQRNKGNFPGRFSGRQFSNSRSEMNVSTLELGDSALYLCASSLALAGGGRDYEQYFGPGTRLTVT.

This chain connects TRBV9 to TRBJ1-4; D uncertain. V lost 0 bases to trimming and J lost 1 base, with 7 bases between them. Germline-derived CDR1 and CDR2 are SGDLS and YYNGEE. This CDR3 comprises 15 residues. The CDR3 here is CASSVGTRTNEKLFF. CDR3 nucleotide sequence: TGTGCCAGCAGCGTAGGAACAAGAACTAATGAAAAACTGTTTTTT. Drawing the rest from reference TRBV9 and TRBJ1-4, the complete variable domain is DSGVTQTPKHLITATGQRVTLRCSPRSGDLSVYWYQQSLDQGLQFLIQYYNGEERAKGNILERFSAQQFPDLHSELNLSSLELGDSALYFCASSVGTRTNEKLFFGSGTQLSVL.

The chain carries TRBV4-1 and TRBJ2-1; 11 positions agree with TRBD2. The CDR3 covers 15 residues. Trimming removed 2 bases from V and 7 bases from J; junction bases left unmatched: 4. The germline gives CDR1 MGHRA, CDR2 YSYEKL. This chain's CDR3 is CASSQTSGGGNEQFF. In DNA, the CDR3 is TGCGCCAGCAGCCAAACTAGCGGGGGTGGGAATGAGCAGTTCTTC.

The genes are TRBV10-3 and TRBJ1-1; the match to TRBD1 covers 8 bases. CDR3 length: 12 amino acids. CDR1 ENHRY and CDR2 SYGVKD come from the germline V gene. J lost 3 bases, V lost 11 bases, and 5 bases had no gene match. CDR3 DNA sequence: TGTGCCTTCAAGGACAGGGACACTGAAGCTTTCTTT. Translation gives CAFKDRDTEAFF.

The V call is TRBV11-3, the J call TRBJ1-1, with 9 bases identical to TRBD1. This CDR3 has 14 amino acids. The junction had 5 bases not matched to a gene; V was cut back by 5 bases and J by 4 bases. CDR1 is SGHNT, CDR2 YENEEA, per germline. The CDR3 coding sequence is TGTGCCAGCAGCCGCGGGACAGGGAGCACTGAAGCTTTCTTT. Residues: CASSRGTGSTEAFF.

This chain links TRBV5-5 with TRBJ2-3; TRBD2 agrees at 7 bases. CDR1 is SGHKS, CDR2 YYEKEE, per germline (reference sequence). CDR3 length: 15 amino acids. V dropped 4 bases and J dropped 2; count of bases not matched to a gene: 7. For the CDR3, the DNA is TGTGCCAGCAGCCCAACAGCGGGGCTCACAGATACGCAGTATTTT. Translating it yields CASSPTAGLTDTQYF. The full variable domain, rest sourced from reference TRBV5-5 and TRBJ2-3, is DAGVTQSPTHLIKTRGQQVTLRCSPISGHKSVSWYQQVLGQGPQFIFQYYEKEERGRGNFPDRFSARQFPNYSSELNVNALLLGDSALYLCASSPTAGLTDTQYFGPGTRLTVL.

The rearrangement uses TRBV18 and TRBJ2-7; 9 bases map to TRBD2. Germline CDR1 and CDR2: KGHSH and LQKENI. The CDR3 sequence is 17 residues long. V was pared by 3 bases and J by 3 bases, with 12 bases of the junction left unmatched. The CDR3 loop is CASSPNLWTSDIYEQYF. For the CDR3, the DNA is TGTGCCAGCTCACCCAACCTTTGGACTAGCGACATCTACGAGCAGTACTTC.

This clone has a single count. V is TRBV5-4 and J is TRBJ2-3; 13 bases align to TRBD2. CDR3 length: 17 amino acids. V was clipped by 2 bases and J by 3 bases; unmatched bases: 6. CDR1 SGHNT and CDR2 YYREEE come from the germline V gene (reference sequence). Written as DNA, the CDR3 is TGTGCCAGCAGCTTTGCACTAGCGGGGGGGGGAACAGATACGCAGTATTTT. Amino acid sequence: CASSFALAGGGTDTQYF.

J is TRBJ2-7 and V is TRBV6-5; D perhaps matches TRBD2 (6 bases). V gave up 2 bases and J gave up 4 bases, with 12 bases separating them. Germline V CDR1 and CDR2: MNHEY, SVGAGI. CDR3 size: 14 residues. CDR3 residues: CASSYNGGPYEQYF. In nucleotides, the CDR3 is TGTGCCAGCAGTTACAACGGGGGACCTTACGAGCAGTACTTC.

The chain couples TRBV6-5 to TRBJ1-2, with a weak D call TRBD1 (6 bases). The CDR3 runs to 12 residues. Germline CDR1 and CDR2: MNHEY and SVGAGI. The ends were cut back, 4 bases at V and 5 bases at J, with 8 bases in the middle. The CDR3 coding sequence is TGTGCCAGCAGTTCACAGGGATATGGCTACACCTTC. As protein: CASSSQGYGYTF.

V gene TRBV5-1 combines with J gene TRBJ1-5; 12 bases fit TRBD1. Germline V gives CDR1 SGHRS, CDR2 YFSETQ. Trimming took 4 bases from V and 4 from J; bases not matched to a gene: 3. CDR3 length: 15 residues. Here the CDR3 reads CASSPGQGANQPQHF. CDR3 sequence (DNA): TGCGCCAGCAGCCCGGGACAGGGGGCGAATCAGCCCCAGCATTTT.

As concerns this clone: A read error may explain this, as a much larger clone is one base away. Other DNA sequences in this specimen translate into the identical CDR3. The gene calls are TRBV4-3 and TRBJ2-2, with unresolved D. CDR1 is LGHNA and CDR2 is YSLEER in the germline V gene. This CDR3 spans 14 amino acids. This chain's CDR3 is CASSQVSGTGELFF. Here the CDR3 DNA reads TGCGCCAGCAGCCAAGTCTCGGGTACCGGAGAGCTGTTTTTT.

This clone has just one count. This chain connects TRBV3-1 (or the pseudogene TRBV3-2) to TRBJ2-1, with D hard to call. Germline CDR1 LGHDT, CDR2 YNNKEL (reference sequence). The CDR3 covers 12 residues. With 2 bases removed from V and 10 bases from J, the gap between germline ends came to 9 bases. CDR3 sequence: CASSQSKLEQFF. CDR3 DNA: TGTGCCAGCAGCCAATCAAAACTCGAGCAGTTCTTC.

This clone was observed at least ten times. In the same sample, other DNA sequences code for this CDR3. The genes are TRBV5-5 and TRBJ1-1, with 7 bases identical to TRBD1. The CDR3 loop spans 13 amino acids. With V trimmed by 2 bases and J by 3 bases, 1 base remained unmatched. CDR1 SGHKS and CDR2 YYEKEE come from the germline V gene (reference sequence). The CDR3 bases are TGTGCCAGCAGCTTCCAGGGGGACACTGAAGCTTTCTTT. It codes for CASSFQGDTEAFF.

J is TRBJ1-2 and V is TRBV4-1, with 9 bases that match TRBD1. With V trimmed by 0 bases and J by 3 bases, 5 bases remained unmatched. CDR1 and CDR2 from the germline V gene are MGHRA and YSYEKL. The CDR3 is 16 amino acids. In DNA form, the CDR3 reads TGCGCCAGCAGCCAAGATCGCGGGACAGGGTACTATGGCTACACCTTC. It translates to CASSQDRGTGYYGYTF.

The chain is built from TRBV30 and TRBJ1-4, with a possible D match to TRBD1 (5 bases). The CDR3 contains 14 residues. Germline V gives CDR1 GTSNPN, CDR2 SVGIG (reference sequence). Trimming took 2 bases from V and 11 from J, leaving 18 bases between them. Here the CDR3 reads CAWSPQGGYGKLFF. CDR3 nucleotide sequence: TGTGCCTGGAGTCCCCAGGGTGGGTACGGCAAACTGTTTTTT.